The entry below gives a single TCR beta chain sequence along with its context. The antigen remains unidentified. PCR primers comprised 60 Vbeta and 13 Jbeta primers. Clones were sequenced by immunoSEQ multiplex PCR, and TCRdb holds only the in-frame ones, with some missing. In the table there are some 120,000 clones, 75% of which are singletons. This record belongs to a study of cytomegalovirus exposure and HLA in healthy donors. The wider study: When 398 donors were genotyped, roughly 82% of them were found to fall in the Caucasian-associated ancestry cluster. Points from the study as a whole: Association of a missense DCLRE1C variant with TCR beta V- and J-gene trimming was reported in a later analysis.

With 3 bases clipped from V and 4 bases from J, the junction kept 6 bases outside the gene matches. Germline lookup yields CDR1 SGHRS and CDR2 YFSETQ. The CDR3 has 14 residues. The genes are TRBV5-1 and TRBJ1-1; 7 bases are shared with TRBD1. The TCR originated in a woman in her 40s in good health and CMV-seropositive. The source material was PBMCs. CDR3 loop: CASSSRQGGTEAFF. Here the CDR3 DNA reads TGCGCCAGCAGCTCGAGACAGGGAGGCACTGAAGCTTTCTTT.